One TCR beta chain is described in this entry. Base qualities are missing; no much larger clone stands one base away. Synthesis of TCR cDNA relied on 5'RACE template switching, a step that introduced a universal primer site along with unique molecular identifiers. cDNA synthesis was primed from both the TCR alpha and TCR beta constant segments. Library amplification used two PCR steps, and the second PCR step added sample barcodes and sequencing adapters. Sequencing of the libraries was done on either Illumina HiSeq 2500 (2x100 bp) or NovaSeq (2x150 bp). Per the original workflow: MIGEC handled demultiplexing of reads and collapsing into UMI consensus sequences, while MiXCR performed V(D)J alignment. Vaccine-responding clonotypes were identified with edgeR using replicate PBMC samples, with FDR below 0.01 and a log2 fold change above 5 up to day 15 being required. Bulk clonotypes were assigned CD4 or CD8 identity according to which sequenced CD4 or CD8 repertoire held them at higher abundance. Clonotypes enriched at least 10-fold in dextramer-positive versus dextramer-negative fractions were classed as NS4B-specific, and CD4-biased clonotypes were left out. Starting from the raw public reads, TCRdb applied fastp trimming at Q25, assembled clones with MiXCR and retained in-frame beta chains. Rows with a matching CDR3 protein are joined into one entry that keeps the most common DNA and genes. TCRdb, not the original authors, processed these V and J calls. The sample records about 85,000 distinct CDR3 sequences, about 14% of which are singletons. Jointly, the top ten make up around 23% of the sample.

In light of the paper, this sample's treatment or condition label describes: live attenuated yellow fever vaccine strain. PBMCs were isolated from peripheral blood using a standard Ficoll-Paque protocol. Epitope-specific CD8 T cells were sorted with a dextramer loaded with the yellow fever NS4B epitope peptide, together with anti-CD3 and anti-CD8 staining. RNA was extracted with TriZol from bulk PBMCs, CD4 and CD8 fractions, and dextramer-positive and dextramer-negative fractions. This sample is drawn from a study of T cells after yellow fever vaccination (dated by TCRdb to the late 2010s). Context from the whole study: The SMART-Seq v4 Ultra Low Input RNA kit was used to prepare libraries from fractions with low cell numbers. To follow T-cell clones before and after both primary and booster YFV17D yellow fever vaccination, bulk TCR alpha and beta repertoires underwent longitudinal sequencing. Two healthy male donors, one aged 18 to 30 and one aged 30 to 40 years, were included in the cohort. Bulk PBMC replicates and cell subsets were isolated from blood drawn at multiple timepoints before and after both primary and secondary immunization. The full study reports these points: Compared with the primary T-cell response, the secondary T-cell response was faster but weaker, reaching its peak on day 5 rather than on day 15. Because the study included only two donors, the extent to which the findings can be generalized is limited. Computational filtering was needed because FACS-sorted repertoires could contain abundant contaminating clonotypes from the bulk population. Most clones expanded after primary vaccination were re-detected after the booster (96% of CD4 and around 88% of CD8), suggesting broad memory maintenance. A small share of clonotypes occurred in both CD4 and CD8 compartments, likely arising from convergent recombination.

From its cysteine to its phenylalanine, the CDR3 spans 11 amino acids. Left in the record is the CDR3 DNA by itself, 33 bases read in frame from the first base. Via the germline V gene (reference sequence), CDR1 is DFQATT and CDR2 SNEGSKA. A distance of 4 bases separates the germline ends of V and J, which lose 0 bases and 5 bases respectively. Sequenced here: CD8+ T cells not binding an NS4B(214-222) dextramer, sorted from PBMCs, sampled approximately 22 days after the first yellow fever vaccination. The cell subset or site tag for this specimen amounts to: NS4B epitope dextramer-negative CD8 T cells. The TCR was taken from a man aged 18 to 35 who received the YFV17D yellow fever vaccine. The sequence is built from TRBV20-1 and TRBJ1-1; a confident D gene designation cannot be given. The DNA is as follows: TGCAGTGCTAGAGAGGGGACTGAAGCTTTCTTT. This encodes CSAREGTEAFF.